This T cell receptor beta chain was observed in a study of shared clonotypes between healthy human individuals. The wider study: The plates for each donor numbered three CD4 naive, three CD4 memory, two CD8 naive and one CD8 memory. Points from the study as a whole: A reduction in generation probabilities was seen for non-shared clonotypes relative to those shared by all four donors. Generally, estimated richness proved larger in naive subsets than it did in memory subsets.

Points on this clone: Its cognate antigen is unknown.

V shed 4 bases and J shed 3 bases, with 9 bases lying between them. The CDR3 is 13 amino acids. Germline CDR1 SGHAT, CDR2 FQNNGV. Data came from immunoSEQ multiplex PCR; TCRdb stores just in-frame clones and leaves some out. The sample lists roughly 2 million clones, 90% to 97% seen once, with less than 0.15% in the top ten. The sample taken for sequencing was naive CD4+ T cells sorted from blood. The subset denotes: CD45RA+ positively selected. The V and J genes are TRBV11-2 and TRBJ2-5, with D possibly being TRBD2 (6 bases). The TCR comes from a man aged 18 to 35 in good health. The CDR3 region has the DNA TGTGCCAGCAGCTCGCCGGGAGAAGAGACCCAGTACTTC. Its translation is CASSSPGEETQYF.